Listed here are 18 T cell receptor beta chains from one sample, sequenced in a study of blood T cell repertoires in COVID-19. TCRdb's table, derived via immunoSEQ multiplex PCR, lists solely in-frame clones and lacks some. Of approximately 100,000 clones listed, 86% are singletons. Sequencing input: PBMCs or T cells enriched from blood (not recorded which). These receptors all come from a woman aged 45 to 65 who had recovered from COVID-19.

The chain combines TRBV18 with TRBJ2-2; D is unclear. The germline V gene encodes CDR1 KGHSH and CDR2 LQKENI. Trimming pared 1 base from V and 4 bases from J, leaving 10 bases between. This CDR3 has 15 residues. This CDR3 reads CASSPLLSTTGELFF. The CDR3 DNA is TGTGCCAGCTCACCACTGCTCAGTACCACCGGGGAGCTGTTTTTT.

The rearrangement uses TRBV19 and TRBJ2-1; 8 positions match TRBD2. Losses at the gene ends were 3 bases for V and 6 bases for J; bases not matched to a gene: 13. CDR1 is LNHDA, CDR2 SQIVND, per germline (reference sequence). CDR3 size: 17 residues. The CDR3 nucleotides are TGTGCCAGTAGTATCGGTGCTTTTGCGGGAGGCCGCAATGAGCAGTTCTTC. It encodes CASSIGAFAGGRNEQFF.

This clone was picked up one time. The chain carries TRBV3-1 (or the pseudogene TRBV3-2) and TRBJ1-1, with D perhaps TRBD1 (5 bases). This CDR3 is built from 14 residues. V gave up 2 bases and J gave up 3 bases, with 10 bases separating them. Germline CDR1 and CDR2: LGHDT and YNNKEL (reference sequence). The CDR3 DNA follows: TGTGCCAGCAGCCAACTCCAAGGGGACACTGAAGCTTTCTTT. The encoded protein is CASSQLQGDTEAFF.

The chain couples TRBV20-1 to TRBJ2-3; D is perhaps TRBD2 (6 bases). Germline V gene sequence: CDR1 DFQATT, CDR2 SNEGSKA (reference sequence). V lost 3 bases and J lost 1, with 8 bases in between. The CDR3 is 13 residues long. CDR3 nucleotide sequence: TGCAGTGCTAGTTGGGAGGGCACAGATACGCAGTATTTT. As protein: CSASWEGTDTQYF.

CDR3 in DNA: TGTGCCAGCAGTTTGGGGCTCCCTCCAAATGAGCAGTTCTTC. Translating it yields CASSLGLPPNEQFF. The rearrangement links TRBV27 to TRBJ2-1; D is possibly TRBD1 (5 bases). Germline V CDR1 and CDR2: MNHEY, SMNVEV (reference sequence). The CDR3 runs 14 residues. The germline V and J ends were trimmed by 3 bases and 7 bases, with 13 bases remaining between them.

This chain joins TRBV5-1 and TRBJ2-1; maybe TRBD1 (6 bases). The germline V gene encodes CDR1 SGHRS and CDR2 YFSETQ. The CDR3 is 15 amino acids. V was pared by 3 bases and J by 5 bases, with 15 bases between. The CDR3 coding sequence is TGCGCCAGCAGCTCGTACAGGGTAGGGGACAATGAGCAGTTCTTC. Residues: CASSSYRVGDNEQFF.

This clone was recorded once. J is TRBJ2-1 and V is TRBV21-1; the table names TRBD2, a call not compared with the DNA. TRBV21-1 is tagged as a pseudogene. There are 17 residues in the CDR3. The chain's CDR3 is CASSNQTTSLRCDEQFF. CDR3 nucleotides: TGTGCCAGCAGCAACCAAACGACTAGCCTGCGGTGTGATGAGCAGTTCTTC.

The chain couples TRBV21-1 to TRBJ1-2. TRBV21-1 is annotated as a pseudogene. The CDR3 covers 15 residues. The CDR3, as DNA: TGTGCCAGCAGCAAAGAGGGGGGGGTCAACTATGGCTACACCTTC. It yields the protein CASSKEGGVNYGYTF.

Only a few counts were recorded for this clone. The J gene is TRBJ2-7, the V gene TRBV7-9; no definite D call. Germline values: CDR1 SEHNR, CDR2 FQNEAQ (reference sequence). The CDR3 totals 14 residues. Between the trimmed V and J ends, which lost 0 bases and 2 bases, there was a span of 8 bases. Written as DNA, the CDR3 is TGTGCCAGCAGCTTAGCAGCGACCCCCTACGAGCAGTACTTC. Its protein product is CASSLAATPYEQYF.

The genes are TRBV27 and TRBJ2-7, with 7 bases aligning to TRBD2. CDR3 size: 14 residues. CDR1 is MNHEY and CDR2 is SMNVEV in the germline V gene (reference sequence). The J segment lost 4 bases and the V segment lost 2 bases, leaving 5 bases of the junction unmatched. The CDR3 nucleotides are TGTGCCAGCAGTTTAGGAGCGGGGCTTTACGAGCAGTACTTC. Translating it yields CASSLGAGLYEQYF.

The chain links TRBV7-3 to TRBJ2-1; tentative D call: TRBD2 (6 bases). Germline V gives CDR1 SGHTA, CDR2 FQGTGA. This CDR3 has 14 residues. V was trimmed by 5 bases and J by 0 bases, leaving 8 bases between them. The CDR3 protein is CASSGGYSYNEQFF. The CDR3 coding sequence is TGTGCCAGCAGCGGGGGGTACTCCTACAATGAGCAGTTCTTC.

V usage is TRBV25-1 and J usage is TRBJ2-5; 9 nucleotides match TRBD1. With 3 bases clipped from V and 5 bases from J, the junction kept 13 bases outside the gene matches. Looked up from germline, CDR1 is MGHDK and CDR2 is SYGVNS. The CDR3 totals 17 residues. CDR3 nucleotide sequence: TGTGCCAGCAGTGATGTGTATGTGACAGGGGGTTTTGAGACCCAGTACTTC. Amino acids: CASSDVYVTGGFETQYF. Together with reference TRBV25-1 and TRBJ2-5, the CDR3 gives the full variable domain: EADIYQTPRYLVIGTGKKITLECSQTMGHDKMYWYQQDPGMELHLIHYSYGVNSTEKGDLSSESTVSRIRTEHFPLTLESARPSHTSQYLCASSDVYVTGGFETQYFGPGTRLLVL.

The chain recombines TRBV5-1 with TRBJ2-3; D gene uncertain. This CDR3 comprises 14 residues. Germline V lookup: CDR1 SGHRS, CDR2 YFSETQ. The ends were cut back, 5 bases at V and 0 bases at J, with 10 bases in the middle. The CDR3 spells CASSSGYSTDTQYF. The CDR3 bases are TGCGCCAGCAGTTCGGGTTATAGCACAGATACGCAGTATTTT.

The chain carries TRBV30 and TRBJ1-2; tentatively, D is TRBD1 (6 bases). Germline V gives CDR1 GTSNPN, CDR2 SVGIG (reference sequence). V lost 5 bases, J lost 10 bases, and 14 bases lay in between. CDR3 length equals 11 residues. This CDR3 reads CAWSGAITYTF. CDR3 nucleotides: TGTGCCTGGTCAGGGGCTATAACCTACACCTTC.

The chain uses TRBV4-1 and TRBJ2-2; D remains unclear. CDR3 length: 14 amino acids. V was pared by 0 bases and J by 3 bases, with 5 bases between. Germline V CDR1 and CDR2: MGHRA, YSYEKL. In DNA, the CDR3 is TGCGCCAGCAGCCAAGAGGCCTACACCGGGGAGCTGTTTTTT. As protein: CASSQEAYTGELFF.

The chain has TRBV18 and TRBJ2-2, with TRBD2 as a possible D gene (5 bases). CDR3 length: 16 residues. Germline-derived CDR1 and CDR2 are KGHSH and LQKENI. Trimming took 4 bases from V and 1 from J, leaving 13 bases between them. The chain's CDR3 is CASSLRVPMNTGELFF. The CDR3, as DNA: TGTGCCAGCTCACTGAGGGTTCCAATGAACACCGGGGAGCTGTTTTTT. Filled out from reference TRBV18 and TRBJ2-2, the complete variable domain reads NAGVMQNPRHLVRRRGQEARLRCSPMKGHSHVYWYRQLPEEGLKFMVYLQKENIIDESGMPKERFSAEFPKEGPSILRIQQVVRGDSAAYFCASSLRVPMNTGELFFGEGSRLTVL.

The chain recombines TRBV19 with TRBJ2-1, with D perhaps TRBD2 (5 bases). CDR1 LNHDA and CDR2 SQIVND come from the germline V gene (reference sequence). The V end was cut by 5 bases, the J end by 4 bases, with 9 bases between. The CDR3 runs 13 residues. The DNA of the CDR3 is TGTGCCAGTAGTCCAGGACTTTACAATGAGCAGTTCTTC. This codes for CASSPGLYNEQFF.

This clone was recorded a few times. The gene calls are TRBV6-5 and TRBJ2-7; D is possibly TRBD1 (5 bases). V lost 7 bases and J lost 6, with 19 bases in between. The germline gives CDR1 MNHEY, CDR2 SVGAGI. This CDR3 comprises 14 residues. CDR3 region: CASKPSQDRSEQYF. DNA for the CDR3: TGTGCCAGCAAGCCCTCACAGGATCGCTCCGAGCAGTACTTC.